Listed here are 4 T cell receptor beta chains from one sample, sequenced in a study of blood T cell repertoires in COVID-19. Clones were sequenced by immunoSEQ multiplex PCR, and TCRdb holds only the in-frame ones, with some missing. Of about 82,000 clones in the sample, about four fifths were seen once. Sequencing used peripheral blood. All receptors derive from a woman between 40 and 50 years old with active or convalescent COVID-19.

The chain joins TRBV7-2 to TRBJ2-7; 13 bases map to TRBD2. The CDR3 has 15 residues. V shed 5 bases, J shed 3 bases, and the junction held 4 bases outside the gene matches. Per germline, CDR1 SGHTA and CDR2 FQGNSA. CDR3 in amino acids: CASSPRTSGSYEQYF. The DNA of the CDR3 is TGTGCCAGCAGCCCCCGGACTAGCGGGAGCTACGAGCAGTACTTC.

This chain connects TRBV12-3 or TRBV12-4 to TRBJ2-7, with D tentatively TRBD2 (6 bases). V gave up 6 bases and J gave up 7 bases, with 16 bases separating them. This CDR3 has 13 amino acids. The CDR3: CASRAAGRKEQYF. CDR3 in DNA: TGTGCCAGCAGGGCGGCAGGGAGGAAAGAGCAGTACTTC.

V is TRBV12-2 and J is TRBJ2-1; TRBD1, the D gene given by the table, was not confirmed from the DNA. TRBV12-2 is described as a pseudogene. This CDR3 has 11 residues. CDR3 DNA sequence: TGTGCAAGTCGCCCGATGACAGGGGTTTTCTTC. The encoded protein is CASRPMTGVFF.

CDR3: CAGQGQGHLRDTQYF. In nucleotides, the CDR3 is TGTGCCGGCCAGGGACAGGGCCACTTGAGAGATACGCAGTATTTT. The chain has TRBV11-3 and TRBJ2-3; 9 bases agree with TRBD1. The CDR3 is made up of 15 amino acids. Germline loops: CDR1 SGHNT, CDR2 YENEEA. The V and J ends lost 11 bases and 5 bases, in that order; junction bases with no gene match: 14.